This T cell receptor (beta chain) was observed in a study of cytomegalovirus exposure and HLA in healthy donors (dated by TCRdb to about 2017). Regarding the study in general: An earlier analysis of approximately 640 of the donors reported roughly 300 Gb of sequence data and 117 million unique TCR beta sequences from 150 million to 200 million T cells. About 280 gigabases of sequencing data and around 85 million unique TCR sequences made up an early release that covered around 640 HLA-typed donors. Of the 300 to 450 genotyped donors, approximately 83% fell in the genetic ancestry cluster associated with self-reported Caucasian donors. The aim of the study was to test whether cataloging public T cell receptors could identify signatures of past pathogen exposure. The T cell repertoires of several hundred subjects were profiled by immunosequencing and related to cytomegalovirus serostatus. Along with the roughly 610-subject first cohort, a separate validation cohort of approximately 110 different subjects was used. High-throughput TCR immunosequencing, statistical association of individual TCRs with disease status, and machine learning were combined to predict cytomegalovirus infection status. To study patterns of TCR occurrence, a later analysis re-analyzed previously published TCR beta repertoires from 700 or so donors and added high-resolution HLA genotyping. Rather than drawing on any new phenotypic data, the later analysis identified candidate immune exposures from TCR beta sequences and the way those sequences occurred across donors. An earlier analysis of about 600 of the donors used high-throughput TCR beta sequencing to judge whether each TCR beta V gene segment behaved as functional or pseudogenic. Donor age, sex, ethnicity and CMV serostatus were collected together with the repertoire data. Genome-wide SNP genotypes for about three fifths of the 666 donors were used in a later genetic analysis, which treated that subset as a discovery cohort. All discovery cohort repertoires had been generated using a single sequencing platform. Both class I and class II loci were covered by HLA typing, at four-digit resolution. Typing coverage varied by locus: about 620-630 donors for A, B, C, DRB1 and DQB1; 522 for DQA1; some 610 for DPA1; under 490 for DPB1. Four or five DR-DQ haplotypes were treated as single units for association and clustering because of strong linkage in the cohort. Among a few hundred genotyped donors of the cohort, an average of about 240,000 unique TCR beta nucleotide sequences were sequenced per donor, about a sixth of them non-productive. The research as a whole found: This cohort had only TCR beta chains sequenced, and the lack of alpha or paired-chain data limited which features could be detected. CMV serostatus was the only immune exposure information available for the cohort. Because counts were too low, seventeen rarely observed V segments, including chromosome 9 orphons, were excluded from the earlier analysis of a few hundred of the donors. Because HLA typing was unavailable for some donors at each locus, only the typed subset was used in association tests. Sequencing depth was assumed to be roughly uniform across donors in the presence/absence analyses, though that assumption may not hold. When HLA alleles, especially DR and DQ, strongly co-occurred, attributing TCR associations to individual alleles was difficult. At a false discovery rate of 0.05, a later analysis linked about 17,000 TCR beta sequences to specific HLA alleles. The classifier was reported to diagnose cytomegalovirus status with high specificity and sensitivity in both the original and validation cohorts. Compared with equally common non-associated chains, HLA-associated TCR beta chains in a later analysis were more clonally expanded and had lower generation probabilities. In vitro tests confirmed that a few of the cytomegalovirus-associated TCR beta chains recognize cytomegalovirus antigens. The 87-base-pair reads could not distinguish some IMGT-functional V segments, including TRBV6-2 and TRBV6-3, so those segments were excluded. V-gene and J-gene trimming of TCR beta chains was associated with a missense DCLRE1C variant in a later genetic analysis, and the association was replicated in an independent cohort. Correlated functional status among segregating V segments might reflect linkage disequilibrium, but an unknown experimental factor could not be ruled out. In a later analysis, the rate of TCR association differed among HLA loci, with DRB1 alleles having the most associated TCRs and HLA-C alleles having the fewest. The study gave a list of 150 to 200 TCR beta chains associated with cytomegalovirus. Broadly in line with IMGT annotations, most TCR beta V segments showed up in productive rearrangements about 87% or about 30% of the time in an earlier analysis of around 550 of the donors. According to a later genetic analysis, donors in an Asian-associated ancestry cluster had fewer N-insertions in productive TCRs than the approximately 630-donor mean. The sequencing pipeline was judged likely to have produced a cluster of highly shared sequence variants as a technical artifact. A further reported finding was that TCR beta sequences accurately predicted the HLA-A and HLA-B alleles for most subjects in the first cohort. Most TCR sequences were seen in very few donors, while some public TCRs were found in many individuals. A later analysis reported that several top co-occurrence clusters appeared linked to parvovirus B19, influenza, CMV and Epstein-Barr virus. According to the authors, the approach could potentially be generalized to other disease states and immunological phenotypes. In a later analysis, most CMV-associated TCR beta chains were found to appear HLA-restricted, with HLA associations seemingly driven largely by CMV exposure.

This clone appeared a single time. Its antigen remains unidentified. The sample holds no much larger clone one base away, and base qualities are not on file. The CDR3 holds 13 amino acids from the cysteine to the phenylalanine. The CDR3 DNA has 39 bases and is translated from base 1. Trimming removed 1 base from V and 3 bases from J, leaving 4 bases between the germline ends. Reading the germline V gene gives CDR1 SGHTA and CDR2 FQGNSA. The cohort comprised several hundred healthy bone marrow donors. At the time of sampling, all cohort members were nominally healthy, though unrecorded immune exposures were likely present. The donor tested CMV seronegative and was one of the 352 seronegative cohort members. Every donor gave a peripheral blood sample, and the peripheral blood mononuclear cells from that sample were used for TCR beta sequencing. The Qiagen DNeasy Blood Extraction Kit was used to extract genomic DNA from the blood cell samples.

Library construction relied on the immunoSEQ multiplex PCR assay. The multiplex PCR relied on a mix of 60 forward primers for TCR Vbeta segments and 13 reverse primers for TCR Jbeta segments. A multiplex PCR assay on genomic DNA amplified the CDR3 region of rearranged TCR beta genes. On the Illumina HiSeq System, the amplified TCR beta libraries were sequenced as 87-base-pair reads. In the source study's methods: Across the roughly 640 repertoires, a later analysis counted roughly 84 million unique TCR beta chains, 9.5 million to 13 million of which were shared by at least two donors. To remove PCR and sequencing errors, raw reads were error-corrected and collapsed into unique sequences using a nearest-neighbor algorithm that merged closely related sequences. CDR3 sequences were aligned to IMGT reference sequences to assign V, D and J gene segments. Each retained sequence needed at least a six-nucleotide match to both a V gene segment and a J gene segment. Rearrangements were classified as productive when the CDR3 lacked stop codons and remained in frame with V and J, and all other rearrangements were classified as non-productive. CDR3 was defined according to IMGT convention as the region running from the second conserved V-encoded cysteine to the conserved J-encoded phenylalanine. In an earlier analysis of 500 to 650 of the donors, sequences lacking an unambiguous match to a single V gene segment were excluded. In an earlier analysis of 500 to 750 of the donors, V segments were called functional above 56.7% productive rearrangements and were called segregating when the between-donor standard deviation exceeded 5%. A statistical classification framework was developed to diagnose cytomegalovirus status using the catalog of TCR beta chain sequences. In a later analysis, V and J genes were assigned by comparing TCR nucleotide sequences against IMGT/GENE-DB human TR gene sequences. Using the TCRdist pipeline, a later analysis assigned CDR3 sequences along with most-parsimonious VDJ recombination scenarios. A later analysis defined each TCR beta chain by its CDR3 amino acid sequence plus V-gene family, and excluded reads lacking a unique V-gene family. In a later analysis, 450 to 600 highly shared, low-generation-probability nucleotide sequences were removed to address suspected cross-contamination and a sequencing artifact. A later analysis calculated a clonal expansion index for each public chain from normalized within-repertoire ranks of inferred template counts. A later analysis computed generation probabilities with a VDJ recombination model fitted to out-of-frame rearrangements, and checked the results against IGoR. A later analysis scored TCR-TCR, TCR-HLA and TCR-CMV co-occurrence with hypergeometric tests, applying a repertoire-size bias correction to TCR pairs. To estimate false discovery rates, a later analysis permuted the HLA or CMV assignments 20 times. In a later analysis, co-occurring TCRs were grouped using DBSCAN, with TCRdist sequence similarity added in when clustering inside HLA-allele-positive subsets. Repertoires with fewer than 30,000 or more than 120,000 public chains were left out of co-occurrence clustering, as were roughly five repertoires with anomalous nucleotide sharing. Not all clones reach the TCRdb copy of this immuneACCESS table, which keeps in-frame sequences only. Checked studies attribute under half of the gap to unresolved V genes and leave the rest unexplained. Clone size and the V and J calls come from that table; the DNA yielded D and trimming. Counted in this sample were 110,000 to 150,000 clones; 55% to 85% of them appeared once. The ten largest clones capture roughly 2% of the sample.

The V and J genes are TRBV7-2 and TRBJ1-3; the D gene is not confidently resolved. Sequencing was carried out using PBMCs. This receptor was obtained from a man aged 35 to 55 in good health and CMV-seronegative. The CDR3 corresponds to CASSLVSGNTIYF. The nucleotides are TGTGCCAGCAGCTTAGTTAGTGGAAACACCATATATTTT.